This T cell receptor beta chain was sequenced for a study of blood T cell repertoires in COVID-19. This clone was observed a single time. Clones were read by immunoSEQ multiplex PCR, and TCRdb kept only the in-frame ones, dropping some. The data contain 100,000 to 150,000 clones, about 88% of them singletons. The CDR3 is 16 residues long. The germline V gene has CDR1 LNHDA and CDR2 SQIVND (reference sequence). After removal of 7 bases from V and 0 bases from J, the junction contained 8 bases not matched to a gene. The chain recombines TRBV19 with TRBJ1-5; 8 nucleotides align to TRBD1. The sample comprised peripheral blood. This receptor was taken from a woman older than 75 with acute or convalescent COVID-19. CDR3 DNA sequence: TGTGCCAGTAACTTACAGGGGGGGTATAGCAATCAGCCCCAGCATTTT. Translated, it gives CASNLQGGYSNQPQHF.